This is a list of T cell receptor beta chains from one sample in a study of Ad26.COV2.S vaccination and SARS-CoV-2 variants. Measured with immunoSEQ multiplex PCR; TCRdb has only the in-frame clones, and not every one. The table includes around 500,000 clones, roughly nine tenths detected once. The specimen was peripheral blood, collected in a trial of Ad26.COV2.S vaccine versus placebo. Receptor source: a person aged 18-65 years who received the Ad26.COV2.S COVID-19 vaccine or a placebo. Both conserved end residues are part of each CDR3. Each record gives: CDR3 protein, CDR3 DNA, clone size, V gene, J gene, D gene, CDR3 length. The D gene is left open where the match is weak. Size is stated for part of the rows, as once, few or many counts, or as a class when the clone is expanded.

CASSLAGQGGNEQYF	TGCGCCAGCAGCTTGGCCGGTCAGGGAGGGAACGAGCAGTACTTC	.	TRBV5-1	TRBJ2-7	TRBD2	15
CASSLVSPLAGENQETQYF	TGTGCCAGCAGCTTAGTAAGTCCCTTAGCGGGGGAGAACCAAGAGACCCAGTACTTC	.	TRBV7-2	TRBJ2-5	TRBD2	19
CASSPGGGTIRYNEQFF	TGTGCCAGCAGCCCCGGGGGGGGGACTATACGGTACAATGAGCAGTTCTTC	.	TRBV7-9	TRBJ2-1	TRBD2	17
CASSQDYRGRATRNYGYTF	TGCGCCAGCAGCCAAGACTACAGGGGCCGAGCAACTCGAAACTATGGCTACACCTTC	.	TRBV4-3	TRBJ1-2	TRBD1	19
CASSAPRDRGSSYNSPLHF	TGTGCCAGCAGTGCCCCCCGGGACAGGGGAAGCAGCTATAATTCACCCCTCCACTTT	few	TRBV28	TRBJ1-6	TRBD1	19
CASSRPGLAGDNEQFF	TGTGCCAGCAGTCGGCCCGGACTAGCGGGAGATAATGAGCAGTTCTTC	.	TRBV6-2/TRBV6-3	TRBJ2-1	TRBD2	16
CASSLLPPGQGSVLTF	TGTGCCAGCAGCTTACTACCCCCTGGACAGGGTTCCGTCCTGACTTTC	.	TRBV7-3	TRBJ2-6	TRBD1	16
CASSLGGSGEQYF	TGTGCCAGCAGCTTAGGGGGCAGTGGCGAGCAGTACTTC	.	TRBV7-2	TRBJ2-7	.	13
CASSLQGKDGYTF	TGCGCCAGCAGCCTACAGGGGAAAGATGGCTACACCTTC	.	TRBV5-1	TRBJ1-2	TRBD1	13
CASSLVLAGGRDTQYF	TGCGCCAGCAGCTTGGTACTAGCGGGGGGGAGAGATACGCAGTATTTT	.	TRBV5-1	TRBJ2-3	TRBD2	16
CASSFPGSKGGELFF	TGTGCCAGCAGCTTTCCAGGGTCGAAAGGCGGGGAGCTGTTTTTT	few	TRBV11-2	TRBJ2-2	.	15
CATLARSGELFF	TGTGCCACCTTAGCAAGGTCCGGGGAGCTGTTTTTT	.	TRBV19	TRBJ2-2	.	12
CASSLDPAGYEQFF	TGCGCCAGCAGCTTGGATCCAGCGGGATATGAGCAGTTCTTC	.	TRBV5-1	TRBJ2-1	TRBD2	14
CAWSIGVRGGYTF	TGTGCCTGGAGTATCGGGGTCAGGGGTGGCTACACCTTC	.	TRBV30	TRBJ1-2	.	13
CASSWGGAEAFF	TGTGCCAGCAGTTGGGGGGGGGCTGAAGCTTTCTTT	.	TRBV25-1	TRBJ1-1	.	12
CASSLGVVSTGELFF	TGTGCCAGCAGCTTAGGAGTGGTCAGCACCGGGGAGCTGTTTTTT	.	TRBV7-9	TRBJ2-2	.	15
CASSLVYLAGGTNEQFF	TGTGCCAGCAGCTTAGTGTACCTAGCGGGGGGGACCAATGAGCAGTTCTTC	.	TRBV11-2	TRBJ2-1	TRBD2	17
CASSEWDKNYGYTF	TGTGCCAGCAGTGAATGGGACAAGAACTATGGCTACACCTTC	few	TRBV25-1	TRBJ1-2	.	14
CASSLGPQNTIYF	TGCGCCAGCAGCTTGGGGCCCCAGAACACCATATATTTT	.	TRBV5-1	TRBJ1-3	.	13
CASKTGNTGELFF	TGCGCCAGCAAGACAGGAAACACCGGGGAGCTGTTTTTT	.	TRBV5-1	TRBJ2-2	.	13
CASSLAYTGELFF	TGTGCCAGCAGTCTAGCCTACACCGGGGAGCTGTTTTTT	.	TRBV6-2/TRBV6-3	TRBJ2-2	.	13
CASSYSRTNEKLFF	TGTGCCAGCAGTTACTCGCGCACTAATGAAAAACTGTTTTTT	.	TRBV6-8	TRBJ1-4	.	14
CASSEGSARRGDTQYF	TGTGCCAGCAGTGAAGGTTCGGCTAGGCGGGGAGATACGCAGTATTTT	.	TRBV2	TRBJ2-3	.	16
CASSLARTGYEQYF	TGTGCCAGCAGCTTAGCGAGGACAGGGTACGAGCAGTACTTC	.	TRBV7-2	TRBJ2-7	TRBD1	14
CASSRTGWFGYTF	TGTGCCAGCAGTCGAACAGGGTGGTTCGGCTACACCTTC	.	TRBV6-5	TRBJ1-2	.	13
CASSSVPELAGRGEQFF	TGTGCCAGCTCAAGCGTTCCCGAACTAGCGGGACGGGGTGAGCAGTTCTTC	.	TRBV18	TRBJ2-1	TRBD2	17
CASSQAGELFF	TGCGCCAGCAGCCAAGCAGGGGAGCTGTTTTTT	.	TRBV4-1	TRBJ2-2	.	11
CSVVASSMNTEAFF	TGCAGCGTTGTGGCCAGTTCCATGAACACTGAAGCTTTCTTT	.	TRBV29-1	TRBJ1-1	.	14
CASSDDRKPYEQYF	TGCGCCAGCAGTGATGACAGAAAACCCTACGAGCAGTACTTC	many	TRBV10-2	TRBJ2-7	.	14